A selection of T cell receptor beta chains follows, all from one sample in a study of response to subunit inactivated influenza vaccine. Via MiXCR, TCRdb re-called the RT-PCR reads, giving one row per CDR3 protein. The table has more than 400,000 distinct CDR3 sequences, approximately 7.2% seen once. The material sequenced was PBMCs from blood, taken roughly 24 months after vaccination. Receptor source: a man in his fifties or sixties who received an inactivated influenza vaccine. The CDR3 runs from the conserved cysteine through the conserved F or W. D genes are given only for firm matches. Clone size is not always given. Where it is, it says once, few, many or a class for expanded clones.

V gene	clone size	D gene	J gene	CDR3 protein	CDR3 DNA
TRBV20-1	-	-	TRBJ2-7	CSASFRAAYEQYF	TGCAGTGCTAGTTTCAGGGCTGCCTACGAGCAGTACTTC
TRBV6-1	many	-	TRBJ1-1	CASSARRAGNTEAFF	TGTGCCAGCAGTGCACGCAGGGCCGGGAACACTGAAGCTTTCTTT
TRBV7-2	-	-	TRBJ1-1	CASSLARLNTEAFF	TGTGCCAGCAGCTTAGCCAGGTTGAACACTGAAGCTTTCTTT
TRBV10-3	many	-	TRBJ2-5	CASRSSKGQETQYF	TGTGCCAGCCGAAGTAGTAAGGGACAAGAGACCCAGTACTTC
TRBV2	few	TRBD1	TRBJ2-5	CASSPRDRDPPETQYF	TGTGCCAGCAGTCCCCGGGACAGGGATCCTCCGGAGACCCAGTACTTC
TRBV30	many	-	TRBJ2-1	CAWSGKGVLNQFF	TGTGCCTGGAGTGGTAAAGGTGTTCTGAACCAGTTCTTC
TRBV6-1	-	-	TRBJ1-1	CASSWDGDEAFF	TGTGCCAGCAGTTGGGACGGTGATGAAGCTTTCTTT
TRBV20-1	many	TRBD1	TRBJ2-1	CSPYRGQGINNEQFF	TGCAGTCCCTACCGGGGACAGGGGATCAACAATGAGCAGTTCTTC
TRBV5-1	few	-	TRBJ2-1	CASSLARGAYNEQFF	TGCGCCAGCAGCTTGGCGCGGGGTGCTTACAATGAGCAGTTCTTC
TRBV6-5	many	-	TRBJ1-1	CASSYSRVNTGTEAFF	TGTGCCAGCAGTTACTCACGCGTTAACACGGGCACTGAAGCTTTCTTT
TRBV12-3/TRBV12-4	few	-	TRBJ2-5	CASSLHIAQETQYF	TGTGCCAGCAGTTTACACATAGCCCAAGAGACCCAGTACTTC
TRBV20-1	-	TRBD1	TRBJ1-1	CSAAPGTGRREAFF	TGCAGTGCGGCCCCCGGGACAGGGCGGAGAGAAGCTTTCTTT
TRBV7-9	many	TRBD2	TRBJ2-7	CASSSAGRDSYEQYF	TGTGCCAGCAGCTCCGCCGGGAGGGACTCCTACGAGCAGTACTTC
TRBV14	-	-	TRBJ1-4	CASSQDLQDNEKLFF	TGTGCCAGCAGCCAAGATCTTCAGGATAATGAAAAACTGTTTTTT
TRBV7-9	few	-	TRBJ2-7	CASRGGGYEQYF	TGTGCCAGCAGGGGCGGCGGTTACGAGCAGTACTTC
TRBV30	-	-	TRBJ1-2	CAWSYPGGNGYTF	TGTGCCTGGAGTTACCCGGGGGGTAATGGCTACACCTTC
TRBV29-1	few	-	TRBJ1-2	CSVTTGGYGYTF	TGCAGCGTGACGACAGGCGGCTATGGCTACACCTTC
TRBV5-1	many	TRBD1	TRBJ2-3	CASSLRDSATDTQYF	TGCGCCAGCAGCTTACGGGACAGTGCCACAGATACGCAGTATTTT
TRBV4-3	many	TRBD2	TRBJ2-1	CASSQDHLAGYNEQFF	TGCGCCAGCAGCCAAGATCACCTAGCGGGCTACAATGAGCAGTTCTTC
TRBV27	-	-	TRBJ2-7	CASSGSEADYEQYF	TGTGCCAGCAGTGGTTCGGAAGCCGACTACGAGCAGTACTTC
TRBV29-1	many	TRBD2	TRBJ2-5	CSVEEMGLAGRETQYF	TGCAGCGTTGAAGAGATGGGCCTAGCGGGGAGGGAGACCCAGTACTTC
TRBV5-5	-	TRBD1	TRBJ2-3	CASSHRGGDTQYF	TGTGCCAGCAGCCACAGGGGTGGAGATACGCAGTATTTT
TRBV29-1	-	TRBD1	TRBJ1-1	CSADRGPGEAFF	TGCAGCGCGGACAGGGGGCCAGGAGAGGCTTTCTTT
TRBV24-1	few	TRBD2	TRBJ2-1	CATSDPVGLAVEQFF	TGTGCCACCAGTGATCCCGTGGGACTAGCAGTTGAGCAGTTCTTC
TRBV6-5	many	-	TRBJ2-7	CAAGDYEQYF	TGTGCCGCCGGCGACTACGAGCAGTACTTC
TRBV6-2/TRBV6-3	-	TRBD2	TRBJ2-5	CASSYRGGQPPKTQYF	TGTGCCAGCAGTTATCGGGGGGGCCAGCCGCCAAAGACCCAGTACTTC
TRBV5-1	many	-	TRBJ2-1	CASSSGRSNEQFF	TGCGCCAGCAGCTCTGGACGTAGCAATGAGCAGTTCTTC